The 21 T cell receptor beta chains below all came from one sample that was sequenced in a study of cytomegalovirus exposure and HLA in healthy donors. The primer mix had 60 Vbeta and 13 Jbeta primers. Repertoires were generated with immunoSEQ multiplex PCR, while TCRdb's copy carries only in-frame clones and drops some. The sample lists around 140,000 clones, more than 70% occurring once. The sequencing input was PBMCs. Receptor source: a woman between 55 and 75 years old in good health and CMV-seronegative.

This rearrangement joins TRBV7-3 to TRBJ2-7, with 8 nucleotides matching TRBD2. The CDR3 is 14 residues long. Trimming at V came to 5 bases and at J to 5 bases, leaving 8 bases not matched to a gene. CDR1 and CDR2 from the germline V gene are SGHTA and FQGTGA. CDR3 DNA sequence: TGTGCCAGCAGCCCACCGGGGGGGCTGAACGAGCAGTACTTC. Translated: CASSPPGGLNEQYF.

In this sample, this clone turned up a few times. The genes are TRBV9 and TRBJ2-2; TRBD2 agrees at 7 bases. The V and J ends lost 4 bases and 6 bases, in that order; junction bases with no gene match: 6. Germline values: CDR1 SGDLS, CDR2 YYNGEE. The CDR3 is 14 residues long. The CDR3 DNA is TGTGCCAGCAGCCCGGGGGGAAAGGCCGGGGAGCTGTTTTTT. This translates into CASSPGGKAGELFF.

This clone showed up just once. In nucleotides, the CDR3 is TGTGCCAGCAGCGCATCATGGGGGCACTTCGGGAATGAGCAGTTCTTC. The encoded protein is CASSASWGHFGNEQFF. The rearrangement uses TRBV5-6 and TRBJ2-1; maybe TRBD1 (6 bases). This CDR3 region has 16 residues. Trimming removed 4 bases at V and 7 bases at J, with 21 bases between. Germline values: CDR1 SGHDT, CDR2 YYEEEE. Together with reference TRBV5-6 and TRBJ2-1, the CDR3 gives the full variable domain: DAGVTQSPTHLIKTRGQQVTLRCSPKSGHDTVSWYQQALGQGPQFIFQYYEEEERQRGNFPDRFSGHQFPNYSSELNVNALLLGDSALYLCASSASWGHFGNEQFFGPGTRLTVL.

The CDR3 here is CASSYSRGLLNTEAFF. CDR3 nucleotide sequence: TGTGCCAGCAGTTACTCGAGGGGGCTGCTGAACACTGAAGCTTTCTTT. The genes are TRBV6-5 and TRBJ1-1; TRBD1 aligns across 7 bases. This CDR3 region has 16 residues. The germline CDR1 and CDR2 sequences are MNHEY and SVGAGI. Trimming took 0 bases from V and 0 from J; bases not matched to a gene: 4.

The gene calls are TRBV30 and TRBJ2-5, with D hard to call. The V end was cut by 4 bases, the J end by 5 bases, with 11 bases between. Germline V gene sequence: CDR1 GTSNPN, CDR2 SVGIG (reference sequence). The CDR3 has 12 residues. The CDR3 loop reads CAWMIDGETQYF. CDR3 in DNA: TGTGCCTGGATGATCGACGGGGAGACCCAGTACTTC.

CDR3 protein: CASSLVPLADVYNEQFF. For the CDR3, the DNA is TGTGCCAGCAGCTTAGTGCCCCTAGCGGATGTCTACAATGAGCAGTTCTTC. V and J are TRBV7-2 and TRBJ2-1, with TRBD2 matching over 7 bases. Germline CDR1 is SGHTA and CDR2 is FQGNSA. The V segment lost 1 base and the J segment 3 bases; nucleotides outside the gene matches: 9. The CDR3 runs 17 residues.

As concerns this clone: The sample holds other DNA sequences that translate to the same CDR3. The V gene is TRBV28, the J gene TRBJ1-5; 8 bases are shared with TRBD1. J was trimmed by 7 bases and V by 8 bases; bases with no gene match: 4. The CDR3 extends over 12 amino acids. Germline lookup yields CDR1 MDHEN and CDR2 SYDVKM. The CDR3 here is CASGQGPQPQHF. CDR3 DNA: TGTGCCAGCGGACAGGGTCCCCAGCCCCAGCATTTT.

The chain recombines TRBV27 with TRBJ2-7, with TRBD2 matching over 7 bases. The ends lost 6 bases at V and 6 bases at J; junction bases unmatched: 5. Germline assignment: CDR1 MNHEY and CDR2 SMNVEV (reference sequence). CDR3 length: 12 amino acids. CDR3 protein: CASRRTSREQYF. The CDR3 coding sequence is TGTGCCAGCAGGCGGACTAGTCGCGAGCAGTACTTC.

This chain joins TRBV5-1 and TRBJ1-1; D perhaps matches TRBD1 (5 bases). Between the trimmed V and J ends, which lost 3 bases and 1 base, there was a span of 13 bases. Germline-derived CDR1 and CDR2 are SGHRS and YFSETQ. The CDR3 loop spans 15 amino acids. The CDR3 DNA is TGCGCCAGCAGCTCCGGGGGGGGTCGGAACACTGAAGCTTTCTTT. Its protein is CASSSGGGRNTEAFF.

The chain joins TRBV19 to TRBJ1-5; a weak D match, TRBD1 (6 bases). Trimming cost V 3 bases and J 5 bases, with 11 bases left between them. This CDR3 contains 14 residues. Germline V gene data show CDR1 as LNHDA and CDR2 as SQIVND (reference sequence). The CDR3 sequence: CASSIQDSYQPQHF. CDR3 sequence (DNA): TGTGCCAGTAGTATCCAGGACAGTTATCAGCCCCAGCATTTT.

The chain has TRBV10-3 and TRBJ1-1, with D possibly TRBD1 on 5 matching bases. Between the trimmed V and J ends, which lost 5 bases and 4 bases, there was a span of 11 bases. Germline V CDR1 and CDR2: ENHRY, SYGVKD. CDR3 size: 13 residues. CDR3 in DNA: TGTGCCATCAGTAGGACCGGGGGCACTGAAGCTTTCTTT. This codes for CAISRTGGTEAFF.

The J gene is TRBJ1-2, the V gene TRBV27, with 9 bases that match TRBD1. The CDR3 runs to 15 residues. The V segment lost 0 bases and the J segment 7 bases; nucleotides outside the gene matches: 6. CDR1 and CDR2 from the germline V gene are MNHEY and SMNVEV (reference sequence). The CDR3 DNA follows: TGTGCCAGCAGTTTATCGTCCGGGACAGGGTCTGGCTACACCTTC. Its protein product is CASSLSSGTGSGYTF.

The J gene is TRBJ1-5, the V gene TRBV2; the match to TRBD1 covers 7 bases. V gave up 7 bases and J gave up 2 bases; unmatched junction bases: 5. This CDR3 has 14 amino acids. Looked up from germline, CDR1 is SNHLY and CDR2 is FYNNEI. In DNA form, the CDR3 reads TGTGCCAGCACCCGACAGGGTGGCAATCAGCCCCAGCATTTT. Translated: CASTRQGGNQPQHF. Using reference TRBV2 and TRBJ1-5 for the parts outside the CDR3, the full variable domain is EPEVTQTPSHQVTQMGQEVILRCVPISNHLYFYWYRQILGQKVEFLVSFYNNEISEKSEIFDDQFSVERPDGSNFTLKIRSTKLEDSAMYFCASTRQGGNQPQHFGDGTRLSIL.

The CDR3 DNA reads TGTGCCAGCAGTCGGACAGGGAGCTCCTACGAGCAGTACTTC. It specifies CASSRTGSSYEQYF. V gene TRBV28 combines with J gene TRBJ2-7, with 8 bases aligning to TRBD1. Trimming at V came to 5 bases and at J to 0 bases, leaving 3 bases not matched to a gene. The CDR3 sequence is 14 residues long. CDR1 and CDR2 from the germline V gene are MDHEN and SYDVKM.

The V call is TRBV4-1, the J call TRBJ2-5; tentative D call: TRBD1 (6 bases). Germline V gene lookup returns CDR1 MGHRA and CDR2 YSYEKL. V shed 1 base and J shed 2 bases, with 17 bases lying between them. This CDR3 spans 17 amino acids. In nucleotides, the CDR3 is TGCGCCAGCAGCCAAGTGTTTGCGGCAGGGGTTCAAGAGACCCAGTACTTC. Translating gives CASSQVFAAGVQETQYF.

DNA for the CDR3: TGTGCCAGCAGCCCACCCTTCAGGGTGAACACTGAAGCTTTCTTT. Protein product: CASSPPFRVNTEAFF. The rearrangement joins TRBV5-8 to TRBJ1-1; D may be TRBD1 (5 bases). Per germline, CDR1 SGHTS and CDR2 YDEGEE. V lost 4 bases, J lost 0 bases, and 13 bases lay in between. The CDR3 has 15 residues.

V gene TRBV7-8 combines with J gene TRBJ1-5; 7 bases are a match to TRBD1. J was trimmed by 0 bases and V by 1 base; bases with no gene match: 3. The CDR3 spans 16 residues. Germline CDR1 and CDR2: SGHVS and FQNEAQ. The CDR3 sequence is CASSLEGQVSNQPQHF. The CDR3 DNA reads as TGTGCCAGCAGCTTAGAAGGACAGGTTAGCAATCAGCCCCAGCATTTT.

The chain carries TRBV5-4 and TRBJ2-5; 9 bases line up with TRBD2. CDR1 and CDR2 from the germline V gene are SGHNT and YYREEE (reference sequence). The trim removed 3 bases at V and 2 bases at J, leaving 8 bases unmatched. The CDR3 spans 16 residues. CDR3 coding DNA: TGTGCCAGCAGCTCCGGGTTCCTAGCGGGGCAAGAGACCCAGTACTTC. This codes for CASSSGFLAGQETQYF.

The V call is TRBV5-1, the J call TRBJ2-3; 11 nucleotides match TRBD1. The CDR3 is 17 amino acids. V dropped 0 bases and J dropped 1; count of bases not matched to a gene: 4. The germline CDR1 and CDR2 sequences are SGHRS and YFSETQ. The CDR3, as DNA: TGCGCCAGCAGCTTGGGGGGGACAGGGGGAGGCACAGATACGCAGTATTTT. Amino acid sequence: CASSLGGTGGGTDTQYF.

This clone was counted between two and nine times. This chain joins TRBV7-6 and TRBJ1-3; TRBD1 might be the D (5 bases). Germline CDR1 is SGHVS and CDR2 is FNYEAQ. V shed 5 bases and J shed 0 bases, with 11 bases lying between them. This CDR3 is built from 15 residues. The CDR3 sequence: CASSPDTSSGNTIYF. CDR3 nucleotide sequence: TGTGCCAGCAGCCCGGACACGAGCTCTGGAAACACCATATATTTT.

The chain joins TRBV5-5 to TRBJ1-5, with D possibly being TRBD1 (6 bases). CDR1 is SGHKS, CDR2 YYEKEE, per germline (reference sequence). V was clipped by 0 bases and J by 4 bases, with 11 bases between them. The CDR3 is made up of 15 amino acids. The DNA for the CDR3 is TGTGCCAGCAGCTTGGAAAGGGGGGGAAATCAGCCCCAGCATTTT. Protein: CASSLERGGNQPQHF.